This paragraph reports one TCR beta chain. This clonotype was detected a few times. The clone's antigen remains unknown. Nothing much larger sits one base from this clone, and base qualities are not available. Interpreted using the paper, the treatment or condition label stands for: in vitro stimulation with specific CMV peptide epitopes to enrich CMV-specific T cells. This entry is derived from a study of T cell repertoires in cytomegalovirus infection (dated by TCRdb to between 2019 and 2020). Study-level background: Peptide stimulations targeted recently identified HLA-C-restricted CMV epitopes, whose presentation resists viral immunomodulation, together with well-studied HLA-B-restricted epitopes. The HLA type of each donor mattered for the analysis, because public TCR beta signatures pointed to carriage of CMV infection along with the matching HLA type.

Trimming costs V 4 bases and J 7 bases, and their ends lie 17 bases apart. The germline V gene specifies MGHRA as CDR1 and YSYEKL as CDR2. The CDR3 contains 15 residues, cysteine and phenylalanine counted. Here the CDR3 DNA is all that survives: 45 bases in frame from base 1. The research as a whole found: Carriers of CMV infection plus the relevant HLA type were discriminated by the cumulative frequency of public TCR beta family members in the study cohort and in an independent roughly 400-donor cohort. The ex vivo response was dominated by HLA-C-restricted CMV-specific TCR beta clonotypes, and the single most frequent clonotype in two of eight donors was supplied by these HLA-C-restricted clonotypes.

The sample was run on an Illumina HiSeq 1500. The public reads were run again by TCRdb, first through fastp at Q25 and then through MiXCR, and only productive beta chains were kept. One record per CDR3 amino acid sequence lists the most common genes and DNA. Recorded for this sample are about 830,000 distinct CDR3 sequences; less than 35% of them occurred a single time. The ten largest clones represent 12% of the sample. The V and J genes are TRBV4-1 and TRBJ2-1; TRBD1 might be the D gene, on 6 matching bases. The source material was cultured CD8+ T cells from PBMCs, sampled from culture after CMV antigen stimulation. The TCR originated in a human donor in good health (CMV status not recorded). Some clones in this sample may be carry-over from other donors' samples. The CDR3 protein: CASSPRSGVMNEQFF. Read as DNA, the sequence is TGCGCCAGCAGCCCAAGATCAGGGGTGATGAATGAGCAGTTCTTC.